This T cell receptor (beta chain) was observed in a study of cytomegalovirus exposure and HLA in healthy donors. In the study overall: Of a few hundred genotyped donors, around 86% grouped in the Caucasian-associated ancestry cluster.

In the PCR, 60 Vbeta and 13 Jbeta primers were used. Some clones are missing from TCRdb's copy, which holds only in-frame ones; the method was immunoSEQ multiplex PCR. The sample has roughly 220,000 clones. Study outcomes and limitations: For cytomegalovirus status, the classifier reportedly gave diagnoses with high specificity and sensitivity. Indistinguishability led to the exclusion of some V segments, TRBV6-2 and TRBV6-3 included.

As for this clone: The antigen remains unidentified.

The CDR3 loop spans 14 amino acids. Germline V CDR1 and CDR2: MDHEN, SYDVKM. Trimming shortened V by 10 bases and J by 5 bases, and 17 bases separated the two germline ends. The chain is built from TRBV28 and TRBJ1-4; the D gene is possibly TRBD1 (5 bases). The sample taken for sequencing was PBMCs. The source is a girl aged 2 to 9 in good health and CMV-seropositive. The CDR3 nucleotides read TGTGCCACCCTGGGGAACGCAGGGAATGAAAAACTGTTTTTT. Its protein product is CATLGNAGNEKLFF.